Listed here are 27 T cell receptor beta chains from one sample, sequenced in a study of breast tumors, draining lymph nodes, adjacent tissues. TCRdb reprocessed the multiplex PCR reads via MiXCR and lists one record per CDR3 protein. The sample gives under 75,000 distinct CDR3 sequences, approximately 57% of which show up once; roughly 18% is in the top ten. Sequences were obtained from breast tumor tissue. The receptor set was obtained from a female donor with breast cancer. Some clones in this sample may be carry-over from other donors' samples.

This clonotype showed up many times. V and J are TRBV20-1 and TRBJ1-5; 8 nucleotides align to TRBD1. V lost 1 base, J lost 2 bases, and 22 bases stayed unmatched. CDR1 and CDR2 (germline): DFQATT, SNEGSKA (reference sequence). The CDR3 extends over 21 amino acids. DNA of the CDR3: TGCAGTGCTAGAGCCACGGGTCTAGGACAGGGAAGCTTTGGGCGCAATCAGCCCCAGCATTTT. Encoded protein: CSARATGLGQGSFGRNQPQHF.

This clonotype appeared many times. V and J are TRBV5-1 and TRBJ2-1; 7 bases are shared with TRBD1. The ends lost 7 bases at V and 0 bases at J; junction bases unmatched: 7. The V gene's germline CDR1 is SGHRS and CDR2 YFSETQ. CDR3 length: 15 amino acids. This CDR3 reads CASGRQGSSYNEQFF. In DNA form, the CDR3 reads TGCGCCAGCGGCCGACAGGGAAGCTCCTACAATGAGCAGTTCTTC.

The chain combines TRBV15 with TRBJ1-2; perhaps TRBD1 as D (6 bases). Germline CDR1 is LNHNV and CDR2 is YYDKDF (reference sequence). The V gene lost 3 bases and the J gene lost 6 bases, with 20 bases spanning the gap. The CDR3 consists of 16 residues. CDR3 region: CATSSLVQAGADGYTF. The CDR3 bases are TGTGCCACCAGCAGCTTAGTCCAAGCGGGGGCGGATGGCTACACCTTC.

CDR3 amino acids: CATIRQGATNEKLFF. CDR3 nucleotides: TGTGCCACCATCAGACAAGGAGCGACTAATGAAAAACTGTTTTTT. This chain joins TRBV6-5 and TRBJ1-4; no clear D. The CDR3 contains 15 residues. Germline assignment: CDR1 MNHEY and CDR2 SVGAGI. Trimming removed 10 bases from V and 2 bases from J, with 17 bases in between.

This clonotype came up many times. V gene TRBV9 combines with J gene TRBJ1-2, with D maybe TRBD1 (5 bases). The length of the CDR3 is 15 residues. Trimming took off 3 bases at V and 6 bases at J, with 18 bases between the two ends. Germline CDR1 SGDLS, CDR2 YYNGEE. CDR3 protein: CASSAIQALSDGYTF. The CDR3 nucleotides are TGTGCCAGCAGCGCCATACAGGCTCTTTCAGATGGCTACACCTTC.

The chain combines TRBV14 with TRBJ2-7; TRBD2 matches at 8 bases. CDR3 size: 17 residues. Germline V lookup: CDR1 SGHDN, CDR2 FVKESK. V trimming: 0 bases; J trimming: 2 bases; junction bases outside the gene matches: 9. The CDR3 protein is CASSQEASSGYPYEQYF. In DNA, the CDR3 is TGTGCCAGCAGCCAAGAAGCATCTAGCGGGTATCCCTACGAGCAGTACTTC.

This clonotype was observed a single time. V gene TRBV7-9 combines with J gene TRBJ2-1; the match to TRBD2 covers 10 bases. CDR1 is SEHNR and CDR2 is FQNEAQ in the germline V gene (reference sequence). This CDR3 comprises 14 residues. V was pared by 6 bases and J by 10 bases, with 9 bases of the junction left unmatched. CDR3 amino acids: CASSAGLAGEEQFF. DNA for the CDR3: TGTGCCAGCAGTGCGGGGCTAGCGGGGGAGGAGCAGTTCTTC.

V is TRBV7-6 and J is TRBJ2-2; unclear D gene. Germline-derived CDR1 and CDR2 are SGHVS and FNYEAQ. Trimming pared 0 bases from V and 0 bases from J, leaving 5 bases between. The CDR3 is 15 amino acids. CDR3 sequence reads: CASSLAVSNTGELFF. The CDR3 region has the DNA TGTGCCAGCAGCTTAGCGGTGTCGAACACCGGGGAGCTGTTTTTT.

This clonotype was seen ten or more times. The chain recombines TRBV10-3 with TRBJ1-5; tentatively, D is TRBD1 (6 bases). The V end was cut by 3 bases, the J end by 7 bases, with 10 bases between. CDR1 and CDR2 from the germline V gene are ENHRY and SYGVKD. The CDR3 is 13 residues long. DNA for the CDR3: TGTGCCATCAGTGAAGGGGGAGGCCAGCCCCAGCATTTT. This translates into CAISEGGGQPQHF.

This clonotype was detected many times. V gene TRBV7-9 combines with J gene TRBJ2-3, with TRBD2 matching 12 bases. The CDR3 length is 18 residues. Germline CDR1 and CDR2: SEHNR and FQNEAQ (reference sequence). Germline trimming cut 4 bases from V and 0 bases from J; bases unmatched to any gene: 8. CDR3 sequence reads: CASSYGTSGSFSTDTQYF. As DNA, the CDR3 is TGTGCCAGCAGCTACGGGACTAGCGGGTCCTTTAGCACAGATACGCAGTATTTT.

Many counts were recorded for this clonotype. The CDR3 region is CAGGRLYRGVTDTQYF. The DNA of the CDR3 is TGTGCCGGGGGGCGTCTGTACAGGGGAGTAACAGATACGCAGTATTTT. The genes are TRBV6-1 and TRBJ2-3, with TRBD1 as a possible D gene (7 bases). CDR1 is MNHNS and CDR2 is SASEGT in the germline V gene. The CDR3 covers 16 residues. Trimming stripped 11 bases from V and 3 bases from J, with 24 bases between.

About this clonotype: An end of the junction differs from the germline gene, which may be a read error. The chain couples TRBV10-3 to TRBJ2-1; TRBD2 agrees at 7 bases. Germline V gene lookup returns CDR1 ENHRY and CDR2 SYGVKD. This CDR3 has 14 residues. CDR3 residues: CAISESGRDNEQIF. Written as DNA, the CDR3 is TGCGCCATCAGTGAGTCAGGGAGGGATAATGAGCAGATCTTC.

With regard to this clonotype: At one of its ends the junction is not consistent with the germline gene, which may arise from a read error. The chain carries TRBV20-1 and TRBJ1-2; tentatively, D is TRBD1 (5 bases). There are 13 residues in the CDR3. The germline V gene has CDR1 DFQATT and CDR2 SNEGSKA (reference sequence). As DNA, the CDR3 is TGCAGTGCCCCGGGGCCAATGGGATATGCCTACACCTTC. Protein sequence: CSAPGPMGYAYTF.

V and J are TRBV5-6 and TRBJ1-6; D is uncertain. V was pared by 9 bases and J by 8 bases, with 15 bases between. The CDR3 covers 13 residues. Germline V gene lookup returns CDR1 SGHDT and CDR2 YYEEEE. The CDR3 region has the DNA TGTGCCACAGCAGCTTTCGACGATTCACCCCTCCACTTT. Amino acids: CATAAFDDSPLHF.

The chain is built from TRBV7-6 and TRBJ2-1; 9 nucleotides agree with TRBD2. The CDR3 is made up of 15 amino acids. The J segment lost 5 bases and the V segment lost 2 bases, leaving 4 bases of the junction unmatched. CDR1 is SGHVS and CDR2 is FNYEAQ in the germline V gene. Here the CDR3 reads CASSLNSGRDNEQFF. The CDR3 nucleotides read TGTGCCAGCAGCTTAAATAGCGGGAGAGACAATGAGCAGTTCTTC.

This clonotype rates as medium-sized (0.01 to 0.1%). The rearrangement uses TRBV5-1 and TRBJ2-1; D uncertain. This CDR3 comprises 13 residues. Trimming shortened V by 0 bases and J by 4 bases, and 5 bases separated the two germline ends. Looked up from germline, CDR1 is SGHRS and CDR2 is YFSETQ. The CDR3 loop reads CASSLEVYNEQFF. The CDR3 DNA follows: TGCGCCAGCAGCTTGGAAGTTTACAATGAGCAGTTCTTC.

The rearrangement joins TRBV29-1 to TRBJ1-6; D uncertain. With 7 bases removed from V and 6 bases from J, the gap between germline ends came to 10 bases. The CDR3 has 12 amino acids. Germline V gives CDR1 SQVTM, CDR2 ANQGSEA. The CDR3 DNA sequence: TGCAGCGACGGAGCGCTTAATTCACCCCTCCACTTT. This translates into CSDGALNSPLHF.

The chain links TRBV5-6 to TRBJ1-2, with TRBD1 identical over 12 bases. Trimming removed 4 bases from V and 7 bases from J; junction bases left unmatched: 8. Germline CDR1 SGHDT, CDR2 YYEEEE. The length of the CDR3 is 15 residues. The CDR3 sequence is CASSRGGQGARGYTF. CDR3 coding DNA: TGTGCCAGCAGCCGGGGGGGACAGGGGGCTCGTGGCTACACCTTC.

The V call is TRBV29-1, the J call TRBJ2-5; 7 nucleotides match TRBD1. CDR3 length: 13 amino acids. Germline CDR1 is SQVTM and CDR2 is ANQGSEA. Germline trimming cut 7 bases from V and 1 base from J; bases unmatched to any gene: 6. The CDR3 DNA reads TGCAGCGGGGGGACAGACCCCCAAGAGACCCAGTACTTC. Translated: CSGGTDPQETQYF.

In regard to this clonotype: Given the absence of the conserved phenylalanine or tryptophan at the CDR3 end, a read error is likely. No DNA is shown, since the ends of the CDR3 on it are uncertain; the CDR3 is the one TCRdb lists. The V call is TRBV6-1, the J call TRBJ2-2. The CDR3 has 16 amino acids, counting both end residues. Germline values: CDR1 MNHNS, CDR2 SASEGT. The CDR3 spells CASSEAQHGEHRGAVV.

In regard to this clonotype: This may be a read error, as it is one base from a much larger clone. The chain is built from TRBV6-2 or TRBV6-3 and TRBJ2-6, with 11 bases aligning to TRBD1. The CDR3 has 19 amino acids. Germline V gene sequence: CDR1 MNHEY, CDR2 SVGEGT. The trim removed 2 bases at V and 2 bases at J, leaving 8 bases unmatched. The CDR3 protein is CASSYGLDRGPAGANVLTF. In DNA, the CDR3 is TGTGCCAGCAGTTACGGGCTGGACAGGGGGCCCGCTGGGGCCAACGTCCTGACTTTC.

This clonotype appeared once. The V gene is TRBV25-1, the J gene TRBJ2-3; 8 bases are a match to TRBD1. CDR3 length: 14 residues. The germline V gene has CDR1 MGHDK and CDR2 SYGVNS. V was pared by 9 bases and J by 6 bases, with 11 bases of the junction left unmatched. CDR3 residues: CASSRQGTRDTQYF. The CDR3 DNA reads as TGTGCCAGTAGCAGACAGGGGACCAGGGATACGCAGTATTTT. Variable domain in full (rest from reference TRBV25-1 and TRBJ2-3): EADIYQTPRYLVIGTGKKITLECSQTMGHDKMYWYQQDPGMELHLIHYSYGVNSTEKGDLSSESTVSRIRTEHFPLTLESARPSHTSQYLCASSRQGTRDTQYFGPGTRLTVL.

This clonotype was seen just once. V is TRBV29-1 and J is TRBJ2-5, with TRBD1 as a possible D gene (6 bases). CDR3 length: 14 residues. The V end was cut by 1 base, the J end by 0 bases, with 9 bases between. The germline CDR1 and CDR2 sequences are SQVTM and ANQGSEA. The CDR3 here is CSVEVWDNQETQYF. CDR3 in DNA: TGCAGCGTTGAAGTTTGGGACAACCAAGAGACCCAGTACTTC.

This clonotype was observed many times. This chain links TRBV29-1 with TRBJ2-7; D gene unclear. With 4 bases removed from V and 4 bases from J, the gap between germline ends came to 14 bases. CDR1 and CDR2 from the germline V gene are SQVTM and ANQGSEA. The CDR3 has 13 amino acids. The CDR3 DNA reads as TGCAGCGTTGGCATCGGGCATTTATACGAGCAGTACTTC. This gives the protein CSVGIGHLYEQYF.

CDR3 bases: TGTGCCAGCAGCGTAGACCCTAGCCCCGTTGGGCAGAGGGAGCAGTTCTTC. Protein product: CASSVDPSPVGQREQFF. The rearrangement joins TRBV9 to TRBJ2-1, with a possible D match to TRBD2 (5 bases). The ends were cut back, 0 bases at V and 10 bases at J, with 23 bases in the middle. CDR1 and CDR2 from the germline V gene are SGDLS and YYNGEE. The CDR3 runs to 17 residues.

This chain links TRBV7-9 with TRBJ2-3; 12 nucleotides line up with TRBD2. In germline, CDR1 is SEHNR, CDR2 FQNEAQ (reference sequence). Germline trimming cut 1 base from V and 5 bases from J; bases unmatched to any gene: 7. The CDR3 has 17 residues. The CDR3 here is CASSLVASGGALDTQYF. In DNA form, the CDR3 reads TGTGCCAGCAGCTTAGTCGCTAGCGGGGGGGCCCTAGATACGCAGTATTTT.

The chain links TRBV20-1 to TRBJ1-5, with TRBD1 matching over 7 bases. The length of the CDR3 is 14 residues. V lost 6 bases and J lost 6; bases outside the gene matches: 11. Germline CDR1 reads DFQATT; CDR2 reads SNEGSKA (reference sequence). The CDR3 nucleotides read TGCAGTGCAACGACAGGGAAGGCGGGTCAGCCCCAGCATTTT. It specifies CSATTGKAGQPQHF.